A selection of T cell receptor beta chains follows, all from one sample in a study of T cell changes during pregnancy in multiple sclerosis. Using immunoSEQ multiplex PCR, the repertoire was profiled, and TCRdb retains in-frame clones only, with some absent. Here the sample spans 65,000 to 85,000 clones, about 91% being singletons. The sequencing used peripheral blood, collected after pregnancy. The receptors stem from a female donor with multiple sclerosis, enrolled in a pregnancy study. Each CDR3 is given with its conserved first and last residue. The D gene is left open where the match is weak. Clone size appears in some rows only: once, few, many, or a class for an expanded clone.

clone_size | j_call | v_call | d_call | cdr3_nt | cdr3_aa
NA | TRBJ2-3 | TRBV6-6 | TRBD1 | TGTGCCAGCAGTTCGACAGGGCAAACGCAGTATTTT | CASSSTGQTQYF
once | TRBJ2-6 | TRBV30 | NA | TGTGCCTGGATCTCAGGAGGCTCTGGGGCCAACGTCCTGACTTTC | CAWISGGSGANVLTF
NA | TRBJ1-3 | TRBV6-5 | NA | TGTGCCACTTGGCCTCCCTCTGGAAACACCATATATTTT | CATWPPSGNTIYF
once | TRBJ1-2 | TRBV7-5 | NA | TGTGCCAGATTGGCTGTCAACTATGGCTACACCTTC | CARLAVNYGYTF
once | TRBJ1-2 | TRBV4-3 | NA | TGCGCCAGCAGCCAAGGGGTCTCGGAGGAAGCCTATGGCTACACCTTC | CASSQGVSEEAYGYTF
NA | TRBJ1-3 | TRBV18 | NA | TGTGCCAGCTCACCATCAACAGGGAGCGGATCCGGAAACACCATATATTTT | CASSPSTGSGSGNTIYF
NA | TRBJ2-7 | TRBV11-3 | TRBD2 | TGTGCCAGCAGCTCGGGACTAGCGGGCAACTACGAGCAGTACTTC | CASSSGLAGNYEQYF
NA | TRBJ1-1 | TRBV7-2 | TRBD1 | TGTGCCAGCAGCTTGGGACAGGAGATCACTGAAGCTTTCTTT | CASSLGQEITEAFF
few | TRBJ2-1 | TRBV27 | TRBD2 | TGTGCCAGCAATCAACTAGCGGACCACTACAATGAGCAGTTCTTC | CASNQLADHYNEQFF
NA | TRBJ1-2 | TRBV19 | NA | TGTGCCAGTAGTATCAACAGGGCCTTGGGCTACACCTTC | CASSINRALGYTF
NA | TRBJ2-7 | TRBV19 | TRBD1 | TGTGCCAGTAGTATCCCCGGGACAGGGGGCTACGAGCAGTACTTC | CASSIPGTGGYEQYF
NA | TRBJ2-6 | TRBV5-4 | NA | TGTGCCAGCAGCCTTCTTGGCAGGTCCGGGGCCAACGTCCTGACTTTC | CASSLLGRSGANVLTF
once | TRBJ2-1 | TRBV7-2 | NA | TGTGCCAGCAGCTTGCGTGGGGGGAGCTCCTACAATGAGCAGTTCTTC | CASSLRGGSSYNEQFF
once | TRBJ1-5 | TRBV5-6 | NA | TGTGCCAGCAGCTTGAGAGGGATTCAGCCCCAGCATTTT | CASSLRGIQPQHF
NA | TRBJ2-5 | TRBV5-4 | TRBD2 | TGTGCCAGCAGCTTTGGGCCTAGCGGGACGGAGACCCAGTACTTC | CASSFGPSGTETQYF
NA | TRBJ1-3 | TRBV28 | TRBD1 | TGTGCCAGCAGTTCGGGACAGGCCGACACCATATATTTT | CASSSGQADTIYF
NA | TRBJ1-4 | TRBV5-1 | TRBD1 | TGCGCCAGCAGCTTGGATGGGACAGGCGATGAAAAACTGTTTTTT | CASSLDGTGDEKLFF
once | TRBJ2-1 | TRBV4-1 | NA | TGCGCCAGCAGCCAAGTGGGGGGCTCCTACAATGAGCAGTTCTTC | CASSQVGGSYNEQFF
NA | TRBJ1-5 | TRBV4-1 | NA | TGCGCCAGCAGCCAAGCCTTTCGGGGTCAGCCCCAGCATTTT | CASSQAFRGQPQHF
NA | TRBJ1-4 | TRBV27 | NA | TGTGCCAGCAGTATACAGTGGATTTCTGAAAAACTGTTTTTT | CASSIQWISEKLFF
NA | TRBJ2-2 | TRBV29-1 | NA | TGCAGCGTTGATAGGGGGTCCGGGGAGCTGTTTTTT | CSVDRGSGELFF
NA | TRBJ2-7 | TRBV30 | NA | TGTGCCTGGAATAGAGGGGGGGCTAGCAGACGAGACTACGAGCAGTACTTC | CAWNRGGASRRDYEQYF
few | TRBJ1-4 | TRBV4-1 | TRBD1 | TGCGCCAGCAGCCAAGGACAGGGGGAAGTAGGAACGACTAATGAAAAACTGTTTTTT | CASSQGQGEVGTTNEKLFF
NA | TRBJ1-5 | TRBV7-2 | NA | TGTGCCAGCAGCTTAGACAGTTATAGCAATCAGCCCCAGCATTTT | CASSLDSYSNQPQHF
NA | TRBJ1-1 | TRBV18 | NA | TGTGCCAGCTCACCAACAGGGAACACTGAAGCTTTCTTT | CASSPTGNTEAFF
NA | TRBJ1-2 | TRBV27 | TRBD1 | TGTGCCAGCAGTTTGGACCGGGACAGGGAATCCAGGGGCTACACCTTC | CASSLDRDRESRGYTF
NA | TRBJ2-3 | TRBV5-1 | NA | TGCGCCAGCAGCTTACTAGCCTTTTCAGATACGCAGTATTTT | CASSLLAFSDTQYF
NA | TRBJ1-5 | TRBV30 | TRBD1 | TGTGCCTGGAGTCGGGACAGGGGGAGCAATCAGCCCCAGCATTTT | CAWSRDRGSNQPQHF